These 11 T cell receptor beta chains were sequenced from one sample in a study of blood T cell repertoires in COVID-19. The method was immunoSEQ multiplex PCR; TCRdb's version includes in-frame clones alone and lacks a portion of them. The data show roughly 300,000 clones, with about four fifths seen just once and 8.5% to 9.5% held by the top ten. The sample taken for sequencing was peripheral blood. The origin of the receptors is a woman between 50 and 59 years old who had recovered from COVID-19.

The gene calls are TRBV7-9 and TRBJ2-1; D perhaps matches TRBD2 (8 bases). Trimming took off 2 bases at V and 8 bases at J, with 19 bases between the two ends. The CDR3 contains 16 residues. Germline assignment: CDR1 SEHNR and CDR2 FQNEAQ (reference sequence). Here the CDR3 DNA reads TGTGCCAGCAGCTTATACGCCGGGAGGGGGCTTCATGAGCAGTTCTTC. Its translation is CASSLYAGRGLHEQFF.

J is TRBJ2-1 and V is TRBV4-3, with a possible D match to TRBD1 (5 bases). CDR1 is LGHNA, CDR2 YSLEER, per germline. Trimming removed 4 bases at V and 8 bases at J, with 15 bases between. The CDR3 consists of 14 residues. Here the CDR3 reads CASSRRGARDEQFF. CDR3 coding DNA: TGCGCCAGCAGCCGTCGTGGGGCACGGGATGAGCAGTTCTTC.

This chain uses TRBV10-3 with TRBJ2-6, with unresolved D. Germline CDR1 reads ENHRY; CDR2 reads SYGVKD. Trimming took 8 bases from V and 4 from J, leaving 9 bases between them. The CDR3 runs to 13 residues. CDR3 region: CAILFSGANVLTF. CDR3 coding DNA: TGTGCCATCCTATTTTCGGGGGCCAACGTCCTGACTTTC.

V usage is TRBV7-2 and J usage is TRBJ2-5; TRBD1 is a possible D gene (6 bases). V dropped 6 bases and J dropped 2 bases, with 10 bases sitting between them. The CDR3 has 13 amino acids. Per the germline V gene, CDR1 is SGHTA and CDR2 is FQGNSA. CDR3 coding DNA: TGTGCCAGCAGTCGGGGACAACAAGAGACCCAGTACTTC. It encodes CASSRGQQETQYF.

This clone has just one count. V gene TRBV5-5 combines with J gene TRBJ2-3; D not resolved. Germline assignment: CDR1 SGHKS and CDR2 YYEKEE (reference sequence). The CDR3 contains 14 residues. V was trimmed by 0 bases and J by 5 bases, leaving 10 bases between them. CDR3 protein: CASSLEHPRDTQYF. In nucleotides, the CDR3 is TGTGCCAGCAGCTTGGAACACCCTCGAGATACGCAGTATTTT.

The CDR3 DNA reads TGTGCCAGCAGCGTAGGCCCCGGGGCTAGCGGTTCCTACGAGCAGTACTTC. Amino acids: CASSVGPGASGSYEQYF. The chain has TRBV9 and TRBJ2-7, with 7 bases aligning to TRBD2. Trimming removed 0 bases from V and 1 base from J; junction bases left unmatched: 10. The CDR3 is 17 amino acids. Germline CDR1 and CDR2: SGDLS and YYNGEE.

The chain carries TRBV11-2 and TRBJ1-6; no definite D call. The V gene lost 3 bases and the J gene lost 7 bases, with 10 bases spanning the gap. Germline CDR1 and CDR2: SGHAT and FQNNGV. The CDR3 is 14 amino acids. The CDR3 protein is CASSFAGGNSPLHF. The CDR3 region has the DNA TGTGCCAGCAGCTTCGCAGGAGGAAATTCACCCCTCCACTTT.

The chain links TRBV5-8 to TRBJ1-2; TRBD1 is a possible D gene (6 bases). V was shortened by 4 bases and J by 2 bases, with 18 bases between the two germline ends. CDR3 length: 16 amino acids. Germline V CDR1 and CDR2: SGHTS, YDEGEE. CDR3 nucleotides: TGTGCCAGCAGCCCAGTGGGCACAGGGATAAACTATGGCTACACCTTC. It translates to CASSPVGTGINYGYTF.

The chain has TRBV19 and TRBJ2-3, with D possibly matching TRBD1 (6 bases). Germline loops: CDR1 LNHDA, CDR2 SQIVND (reference sequence). V dropped 3 bases and J dropped 4 bases, with 8 bases sitting between them. CDR3 length equals 13 residues. In DNA, the CDR3 is TGTGCCAGTAGTATTAGACAGGCAGATACGCAGTATTTT. Its protein product is CASSIRQADTQYF.

This chain joins TRBV7-9 and TRBJ2-3, with D unresolved. Per germline, CDR1 SEHNR and CDR2 FQNEAQ (reference sequence). This CDR3 has 16 residues. The V gene lost 5 bases and the J gene lost 0 bases, with 15 bases spanning the gap. CDR3 protein: CASSPPLKLSTDTQYF. As DNA, the CDR3 is TGTGCCAGCAGCCCCCCACTAAAGTTAAGCACAGATACGCAGTATTTT.

This rearrangement joins TRBV7-3 to TRBJ2-2, with TRBD1 matching over 8 bases. The CDR3 covers 17 residues. Germline V lookup: CDR1 SGHTA, CDR2 FQGTGA. V lost 4 bases, J lost 2 bases, and 9 bases stayed unmatched. CDR3 in amino acids: CASSSRRQGPNTGELFF. The CDR3 DNA reads TGTGCCAGCAGCTCCCGTCGACAGGGGCCTAACACCGGGGAGCTGTTTTTT.